The next 26 T cell receptor beta chains were all read from a single sample in a study of T-cell reconstitution after alpha-beta-depleted transplantation in children. TCRbeta library construction was performed incorporating unique molecular identifiers. MiXCR was run by TCRdb on the PCR reads, yielding one entry per CDR3 protein. This table has about 610,000 distinct CDR3 sequences, 10% appearing once. This sample comprised PBMCs from the stem cell graft donor, obtained from the stem cell graft. These receptor sequences come from a human donor who donated a stem cell graft to a child with acute myeloid leukemia.

The chain carries TRBV6-2 or TRBV6-3 and TRBJ2-1, with D perhaps TRBD1 or TRBD2 (5 bases each). Trimming removed 5 bases at V and 12 bases at J, with 23 bases between. The germline V gene has CDR1 MNHEY and CDR2 SVGEGT. The CDR3 consists of 15 residues. Here the CDR3 DNA reads TGTGCCAGCAGTCCCCGCGCTCGAGGGGTTATAGTGCAGTTCTTC. Translation gives CASSPRARGVIVQFF.

The rearrangement uses TRBV12-3 or TRBV12-4 and TRBJ1-4; 7 nucleotides match TRBD1. The length of the CDR3 is 13 residues. The V segment lost 5 bases and the J segment 6 bases; nucleotides outside the gene matches: 3. The DNA of the CDR3 is TGTGCCAGCAGTCGGGGACAGCATGAAAAACTGTTTTTT. This translates into CASSRGQHEKLFF.

As regards this clonotype: A much larger clone lies one base from this, so it may be a read error. The final CDR3 position lacks the conserved phenylalanine or tryptophan, pointing to a likely read error. V and J are TRBV20-1 and TRBJ2-3; no definite D call. The CDR3 sequence is 14 residues long. CDR1 and CDR2 from the germline V gene are DFQATT and SNEGSKA (reference sequence). Trimming cost V 6 bases and J 1 base, with 14 bases left between them. CDR3 protein: CSANSGARTDTQYY. CDR3 sequence (DNA): TGCAGTGCCAATTCTGGAGCTCGCACAGATACGCAGTATTAT.

This clonotype has ten or more counts. The CDR3 protein is CASRGQGTEAFF. In DNA, the CDR3 is TGTGCCAGCAGGGGACAGGGAACTGAAGCTTTCTTT. J is TRBJ1-1 and V is TRBV12-3 or TRBV12-4, with TRBD1 identical over 9 bases. This CDR3 is 12 amino acids long. J was trimmed by 5 bases and V by 6 bases; bases with no gene match: 1.

The chain joins TRBV27 to TRBJ2-7; D gene unclear. Germline CDR1 MNHEY, CDR2 SMNVEV (reference sequence). Between the trimmed V and J ends, which lost 2 bases and 6 bases, there was a span of 11 bases. The CDR3 length is 13 residues. Here the CDR3 DNA reads TGTGCCAGCAGTTTAACCGGGTCCGCCGAGCAGTACTTC. It translates to CASSLTGSAEQYF.

In this sample, this clonotype turned up many times. The chain carries TRBV20-1 and TRBJ2-1, with no clear D. In germline, CDR1 is DFQATT, CDR2 SNEGSKA (reference sequence). CDR3 size: 12 residues. Trimming took off 3 bases at V and 4 bases at J, with 7 bases between the two ends. CDR3 amino acids: CSASLTYNEQFF. The CDR3 coding sequence is TGCAGTGCTAGCTTGACGTACAATGAGCAGTTCTTC.

This clonotype was found a few times. This chain uses TRBV7-2 with TRBJ2-2, with TRBD2 identical over 13 bases. This CDR3 is built from 16 residues. The ends lost 3 bases at V and 5 bases at J; junction bases unmatched: 3. CDR1 SGHTA and CDR2 FQGNSA come from the germline V gene. The CDR3 nucleotides read TGTGCCAGCAGCTTGGGGACTAGCGGGATTACCGGGGAGCTGTTTTTT. Translation: CASSLGTSGITGELFF.

At least ten counts were recorded for this clonotype. The chain couples TRBV7-3 to TRBJ1-2; D possibly corresponds to TRBD1 (5 bases). CDR1 SGHTA and CDR2 FQGTGA come from the germline V gene. This CDR3 has 15 amino acids. Between the trimmed V and J ends, which lost 5 bases and 6 bases, there was a span of 19 bases. This CDR3 is CASSPRARAKDGYTF. The CDR3 DNA reads as TGTGCCAGCAGCCCAAGGGCCAGGGCGAAGGATGGCTACACCTTC.

This clonotype was seen ten or more times. The chain is built from TRBV12-3 or TRBV12-4 and TRBJ2-2, with TRBD2 identical over 9 bases. The CDR3 sequence is 14 residues long. The trim removed 7 bases at V and 6 bases at J, leaving 6 bases unmatched. CDR3 loop: CASTRTSVSGELFF. CDR3 sequence (DNA): TGTGCCAGCACTCGGACTAGCGTCTCCGGGGAGCTGTTTTTT.

The chain joins TRBV6-1 to TRBJ2-5, with D uncertain. The CDR3 has 13 residues. Germline V gene data show CDR1 as MNHNS and CDR2 as SASEGT. Deletions cut 5 bases from V and 4 bases from J, with 11 bases between. The CDR3 bases are TGTGCCAGCAGTATTAGCCTTGGAGAGACCCAGTACTTC. Residues: CASSISLGETQYF.

This clonotype has more than one count but fewer than ten. The chain uses TRBV12-3 or TRBV12-4 and TRBJ1-5; D is undetermined. The V end lost 8 bases, the J end lost 0 bases, and 8 bases lay between the germline ends. There are 13 residues in the CDR3. The CDR3 sequence: CASCGYSNQPQHF. In DNA form, the CDR3 reads TGTGCCAGCTGCGGGTATAGCAATCAGCCCCAGCATTTT.

This clonotype appeared a few times. V usage is TRBV5-6 and J usage is TRBJ1-2; D possibly corresponds to TRBD1 (6 bases). The CDR3 extends over 14 amino acids. V was cut by 0 bases and J by 7 bases, with 13 bases left in between. Germline lookup yields CDR1 SGHDT and CDR2 YYEEEE. The CDR3 DNA is TGTGCCAGCAGCTTGGCGGGGGCTGTTTTTGGCTACACCTTC. Translation gives CASSLAGAVFGYTF.

V gene TRBV9 combines with J gene TRBJ2-7, with D hard to call. The germline V gene encodes CDR1 SGDLS and CDR2 YYNGEE. The V end was cut by 9 bases, the J end by 4 bases, with 17 bases between. The CDR3 runs to 13 residues. CDR3 amino acids: CATLVRAVYEQYF. Here the CDR3 DNA reads TGTGCCACCCTGGTCCGGGCCGTTTACGAGCAGTACTTC.

The rearrangement links TRBV2 to TRBJ2-1; the D is unclear. In germline, CDR1 is SNHLY, CDR2 FYNNEI. Trimming pared 3 bases from V and 7 bases from J, leaving 7 bases between. The CDR3 runs to 12 residues. CDR3 bases: TGTGCCAGCAGTGAGAGGAGAAATGAGCAGTTCTTC. Its protein is CASSERRNEQFF.

This clonotype occurred many times. The V call is TRBV29-1, the J call TRBJ2-3; D may be TRBD1 (6 bases). The CDR3 contains 14 residues. CDR1 SQVTM and CDR2 ANQGSEA come from the germline V gene. V was shortened by 7 bases and J by 0 bases, with 14 bases between the two germline ends. DNA for the CDR3: TGCAGCGCCAACAGGGACCTTAGCACAGATACGCAGTATTTT. Protein: CSANRDLSTDTQYF.

The gene calls are TRBV27 and TRBJ2-5; perhaps TRBD2 as D (6 bases). Germline V gene lookup returns CDR1 MNHEY and CDR2 SMNVEV (reference sequence). CDR3 size: 15 residues. V was pared by 6 bases and J by 5 bases, with 19 bases between. CDR3 nucleotides: TGTGCCAGCAGAACCACCCAGGGACTGGGGGAGACCCAGTACTTC. This sequence encodes CASRTTQGLGETQYF.

In this sample, this clonotype turned up a few times. The chain recombines TRBV3-1 with TRBJ2-1; D remains ambiguous. Germline V lookup: CDR1 LGHDT, CDR2 YNNKEL (reference sequence). V dropped 5 bases and J dropped 7 bases, with 9 bases sitting between them. This CDR3 region has 12 residues. This CDR3 reads CASSRVRNEQFF. For the CDR3, the DNA is TGTGCCAGCAGCAGGGTGCGGAATGAGCAGTTCTTC.

The sample holds a few counts of this clonotype. This sequence joins TRBV6-2 or TRBV6-3 and TRBJ2-2, with D perhaps TRBD2 (7 bases). This CDR3 contains 17 residues. Germline V gives CDR1 MNHEY, CDR2 SVGEGT. With 8 bases removed from V and 0 bases from J, the gap between germline ends came to 19 bases. CDR3 bases: TGTGCCAGCGTTCGGGGGGCTTCCCCCCCGAACACCGGGGAGCTGTTTTTT. Encoded protein: CASVRGASPPNTGELFF.

The table lists this clonotype with a few counts. The J gene is TRBJ2-2, the V gene TRBV12-3 or TRBV12-4, with 8 positions matching TRBD2. The CDR3 covers 14 residues. V trimming: 6 bases; J trimming: 8 bases; junction bases outside the gene matches: 8. In DNA form, the CDR3 reads TGTGCCAGCAGCCTCGGGGGGGTAATGGGGGAGCTGTTTTTT. Its translation: CASSLGGVMGELFF.

The chain couples TRBV5-1 to TRBJ2-3; 13 nucleotides line up with TRBD2. CDR3 length equals 18 residues. The trim removed 4 bases at V and 4 bases at J, leaving 12 bases unmatched. Germline V gene data show CDR1 as SGHRS and CDR2 as YFSETQ. The CDR3 region has the DNA TGCGCCAGCAGCCCTATTAGGACTAGCGGGAGTCCCGCAGATACGCAGTATTTT. This encodes CASSPIRTSGSPADTQYF.

V usage is TRBV6-5 and J usage is TRBJ2-7, with a weak D call TRBD2 (5 bases). Trimming pared 2 bases from V and 0 bases from J, leaving 17 bases between. The V gene's germline CDR1 is MNHEY and CDR2 SVGAGI. The CDR3 covers 17 residues. The CDR3 DNA reads as TGTGCCAGCAGTTACCCCCAGGAGGTCCTGAACTCCTACGAGCAGTACTTC. This gives the protein CASSYPQEVLNSYEQYF.

The chain carries TRBV20-1 and TRBJ2-7; 8 bases align to TRBD1. CDR3 size: 14 residues. The J segment lost 2 bases and the V segment lost 4 bases, leaving 7 bases of the junction unmatched. Germline assignment: CDR1 DFQATT and CDR2 SNEGSKA (reference sequence). The CDR3 reads CSATRDRTTYEQYF. The CDR3 nucleotides are TGCAGTGCTACACGGGACAGGACTACCTACGAGCAGTACTTC.

This clonotype has ten or more counts. The CDR3 reads CSARGGTSGNEQFF. For the CDR3, the DNA is TGCAGTGCTAGAGGGGGGACTAGTGGGAATGAGCAGTTCTTC. The chain joins TRBV20-1 to TRBJ2-1; 8 bases map to TRBD2. CDR1 and CDR2 (germline): DFQATT, SNEGSKA (reference sequence). Trimming removed 1 base from V and 7 bases from J; junction bases left unmatched: 6. The CDR3 spans 14 residues.

This clonotype was recorded many times. V is TRBV12-3 or TRBV12-4 and J is TRBJ1-6; unclear D gene. V lost 6 bases and J 4 bases, leaving 10 bases between the germline ends. CDR3 size: 14 residues. CDR3 nucleotide sequence: TGTGCCAGCAGCCCGCGGGTATATAATTCACCCCTCCACTTT. It translates to CASSPRVYNSPLHF.

The chain employs TRBV9 and TRBJ2-1; possibly TRBD2 for D (6 bases). Germline V gene sequence: CDR1 SGDLS, CDR2 YYNGEE. Trimming left V 1 base short and J 8 bases short, with 16 bases between. The CDR3 totals 15 residues. The CDR3 bases are TGTGCCAGCAGCGTATCTGAGGGAGGTCCGTATGAGCAGTTCTTC. It specifies CASSVSEGGPYEQFF.

A few counts support this clonotype. The chain carries TRBV7-2 and TRBJ2-1, with TRBD2 identical over 13 bases. CDR1 is SGHTA, CDR2 FQGNSA, per germline. The CDR3 length is 16 residues. J gave up 9 bases and V 5 bases, and 10 bases lay outside the gene matches. CDR3 sequence (DNA): TGTGCCAGCAGCCTCTTCGGACTAGCGGGAGCGGGTGAGCAGTTCTTC. Its protein product is CASSLFGLAGAGEQFF.